One sample yielded the 14 T cell receptor beta chains listed below, sequenced in a study of CD4 T cells in relation to SARS-CoV-2 and coronaviruses. The assay was immunoSEQ multiplex PCR, and TCRdb's table has in-frame clones only and misses some. This table holds under 90,000 clones, over 85% found once. Unexposed donor CD4+ T cells date from about 2011-2018, before the COVID-19 pandemic. Material for sequencing was naive CD4+ T cells from PBMCs. The subset denotes: naive CD4+ T cells isolated by negative enrichment. The receptors derive from a human donor in good health.

The chain has TRBV25-1 and TRBJ1-1; 10 nucleotides agree with TRBD1. The CDR3 consists of 17 residues. Per the germline V gene, CDR1 is MGHDK and CDR2 is SYGVNS. The V segment lost 5 bases and the J segment 3 bases; nucleotides outside the gene matches: 12. The CDR3 DNA reads as TGTGCCAGCAGTCCATCCCCGGGACAGGGGTCGGACACTGAAGCTTTCTTT. Protein: CASSPSPGQGSDTEAFF.

The V gene is TRBV4-1, the J gene TRBJ2-5, with D uncertain. This CDR3 comprises 15 residues. Trimming shortened V by 1 base and J by 5 bases, and 14 bases separated the two germline ends. Germline loops: CDR1 MGHRA, CDR2 YSYEKL. CDR3 sequence reads: CASSQVENLPETQYF. Written as DNA, the CDR3 is TGCGCCAGCAGCCAAGTCGAAAACCTCCCGGAGACCCAGTACTTC.

The chain recombines TRBV13 with TRBJ2-2; D gene ambiguous. CDR3 length equals 12 residues. Trimming removed 6 bases from V and 4 bases from J, with 6 bases in between. Germline values: CDR1 PRHDT, CDR2 FYEKMQ (reference sequence). The CDR3 bases are TGTGCCAGCAGGCTTCTCACCGGGGAGCTGTTTTTT. This codes for CASRLLTGELFF.

The genes are TRBV5-4 and TRBJ2-3; D unclear. The germline CDR1 and CDR2 sequences are SGHNT and YYREEE (reference sequence). The CDR3 is made up of 14 amino acids. The V gene lost 4 bases and the J gene lost 4 bases, with 13 bases spanning the gap. DNA for the CDR3: TGTGCCAGCAGCCCTAGTGCGACCTCAGATACGCAGTATTTT. Translating it yields CASSPSATSDTQYF.

The genes are TRBV5-1 and TRBJ2-3; TRBD2 agrees at 9 bases. Germline CDR1 and CDR2: SGHRS and YFSETQ. This CDR3 has 16 amino acids. V gave up 4 bases and J gave up 6 bases; unmatched junction bases: 12. CDR3 protein: CASSLSGLSGGDTQYF. The CDR3 DNA is TGCGCCAGCAGCCTGTCCGGCCTTAGCGGGGGTGATACGCAGTATTTT.

The J gene is TRBJ1-3, the V gene TRBV30, with a tentative D call TRBD1 (5 bases). V was trimmed by 3 bases and J by 5 bases, leaving 11 bases between them. The CDR3 length is 13 residues. Germline CDR1 and CDR2: GTSNPN and SVGIG (reference sequence). Here the CDR3 DNA reads TGTGCCTGGAGAACAGGACTTCGAAACACCATATATTTT. Protein product: CAWRTGLRNTIYF. Full variable domain (missing parts from reference TRBV30 and TRBJ1-3): SQTIHQWPATLVQPVGSPLSLECTVEGTSNPNLYWYRQAAGRGLQLLFYSVGIGQISSEVPQNLSASRPQDRQFILSSKKLLLSDSGFYLCAWRTGLRNTIYFGEGSWLTVV.

This clone came up once. The V gene is TRBV28, the J gene TRBJ2-1; 8 bases are a match to TRBD1. CDR1 MDHEN and CDR2 SYDVKM come from the germline V gene. V shed 5 bases, J shed 8 bases, and the junction held 14 bases outside the gene matches. The CDR3 consists of 16 residues. CDR3 amino acids: CASSLGGTGSLHEQFF. The CDR3 DNA sequence: TGTGCCAGCAGTCTCGGCGGGACAGGATCCCTCCATGAGCAGTTCTTC.

The chain combines TRBV10-3 with TRBJ1-5; D gene ambiguous. The CDR3 length is 13 residues. Trimming pared 8 bases from V and 0 bases from J, leaving 8 bases between. Germline assignment: CDR1 ENHRY and CDR2 SYGVKD. The CDR3: CAIGYISNQPQHF. CDR3 DNA: TGTGCCATCGGATACATTAGCAATCAGCCCCAGCATTTT.

V gene TRBV5-6 combines with J gene TRBJ2-2; the match to TRBD2 covers 14 bases. There are 16 residues in the CDR3. Germline values: CDR1 SGHDT, CDR2 YYEEEE. The junction had 1 base not matched to a gene; V was cut back by 0 bases and J by 6 bases. The CDR3 reads CASSLGLAGGPGELFF. CDR3 nucleotides: TGTGCCAGCAGCTTGGGACTAGCGGGGGGGCCCGGGGAGCTGTTTTTT. The variable domain in full, completed from reference TRBV5-6 and TRBJ2-2, reads DAGVTQSPTHLIKTRGQQVTLRCSPKSGHDTVSWYQQALGQGPQFIFQYYEEEERQRGNFPDRFSGHQFPNYSSELNVNALLLGDSALYLCASSLGLAGGPGELFFGEGSRLTVL.

This chain joins TRBV11-3 and TRBJ2-7, with D perhaps TRBD1 or TRBD2 (5 bases each). V was cut by 4 bases and J by 0 bases, with 19 bases left in between. From germline, CDR1 is SGHNT and CDR2 YENEEA. This CDR3 is built from 17 residues. The CDR3 nucleotides are TGTGCCAGCAGCTCATCTCGGGGCAGGGAAAGCTCCTACGAGCAGTACTTC. Amino acids: CASSSSRGRESSYEQYF.

The chain is built from TRBV28 and TRBJ1-1, with 11 bases lining up with TRBD1. Germline V CDR1 and CDR2: MDHEN, SYDVKM. This CDR3 contains 15 residues. After removal of 5 bases from V and 3 bases from J, the junction contained 5 bases not matched to a gene. The CDR3: CASSRRGQGDTEAFF. The CDR3 DNA reads TGTGCCAGCAGTAGGAGGGGACAGGGGGACACTGAAGCTTTCTTT.

V is TRBV6-2 or TRBV6-3 and J is TRBJ2-1, with no clear D. The germline V gene encodes CDR1 MNHEY and CDR2 SVGEGT. Deletions cut 6 bases from V and 0 bases from J, with 12 bases between. The CDR3 spans 15 residues. CDR3 amino acids: CASSHRRSSYNEQFF. The CDR3 nucleotides read TGTGCCAGCAGCCACAGAAGAAGCTCCTACAATGAGCAGTTCTTC.

The rearrangement uses TRBV5-1 and TRBJ1-2; D unresolved. Germline V gene data show CDR1 as SGHRS and CDR2 as YFSETQ. This CDR3 is 14 amino acids long. Trimming pared 4 bases from V and 5 bases from J, leaving 15 bases between. CDR3 residues: CASSPGMGSYGYTF. The CDR3, as DNA: TGCGCCAGCAGCCCCGGTATGGGGTCTTATGGCTACACCTTC.

The chain employs TRBV6-6 and TRBJ2-1; 7 bases agree with TRBD2. The CDR3 runs 17 residues. Germline V gene data show CDR1 as MNHNY and CDR2 as SVGAGI (reference sequence). With 5 bases clipped from V and 2 bases from J, the junction kept 12 bases outside the gene matches. The CDR3 bases are TGTGCCAGCAGTCGCCGGCGGGGAGGGGAGCCCTACAATGAGCAGTTCTTC. As protein: CASSRRRGGEPYNEQFF.